This T cell receptor beta chain stems from a study of blood T cell repertoires in COVID-19. Study context: Whether acute or convalescent, the COVID-19 samples came from the United States, Italy and Spain. From T cells, B-cell-depleted T cells, or PBMCs came the material, which was cDNA or gDNA.

Authors' methods: Nucleated cell counts were estimated from reference gene primer amplification. Clones were read by immunoSEQ multiplex PCR, and TCRdb kept only the in-frame ones, dropping some. The V and J calls and clone size come from that table; D and trimming were worked out from the DNA. The data hold roughly 200,000 clones, with approximately 88% observed a single time. Those enrolled in Seattle joined during active infection and were followed longitudinally afterward. Germline values: CDR1 SGHAT, CDR2 FQNNGV. Germline trimming cut 5 bases from V and 7 bases from J; bases unmatched to any gene: 4. The CDR3 sequence is 12 residues long.

The V and J genes are TRBV11-2 and TRBJ1-1; 7 bases map to TRBD1. Sequencing was performed on peripheral blood. The source is a woman aged 35 to 49 with COVID-19, enrolled during active disease. In DNA, the CDR3 is TGTGCCAGCAGCCGGACAGGTTTTGAAGCTTTCTTT. This codes for CASSRTGFEAFF.